These T cell receptor beta chains were read from a single sample in a study of T cells in Graves' hyperthyroidism and ophthalmopathy. TCRdb called the multiplex PCR reads again in MiXCR, with one record for every CDR3 protein. The table records around 620,000 distinct CDR3 sequences, 15% to 20% of them present only once. The sample was blood. These receptors originate from a woman aged 25 to 45 with Graves' hyperthyroidism. Each CDR3 is given with its conserved first and last residue.

len,j_gene,v_gene,CDR3aa
14,TRBJ2-1,TRBV7-9,CASSPPAPDNEQFF
14,TRBJ1-1,TRBV10-2,CASILEGANTEAFF
14,TRBJ2-7,TRBV11-2,CASSPWDSLDEQYF
16,TRBJ2-3,TRBV5-6,CASSLPGPLVTDTQYF
16,TRBJ1-6,TRBV28,CASSGQGKDYNSPLHF
11,TRBJ2-3,TRBV18,CASSPMDTQYF
15,TRBJ1-1,TRBV7-2,CASSLGVRVNTEAFF
14,TRBJ1-1,TRBV3-1,CASSPLGGATEAFF
13,TRBJ2-3,TRBV6-4,CASSALAGDTQYF
14,TRBJ2-2,TRBV6-1,CASSPRGPPGELFF
15,TRBJ1-3,TRBV27,CASSRAASSGNTIYF
15,TRBJ1-1,TRBV28,CASSRDRDENTEAFF
15,TRBJ1-1,TRBV20-1,CSARDSTGGRPGAFF
14,TRBJ2-7,TRBV5-1,CASSSRGGVYEQYF
13,TRBJ1-2,TRBV11-2,CASSIARSYGYTF
12,TRBJ2-3,TRBV20-1,CSADPGTDTQYF
13,TRBJ1-5,TRBV5-1,CASRGQDNQPQHF
13,TRBJ1-2,TRBV10-3,CAISEGDGYGYTF
15,TRBJ2-2,TRBV6-5,CASSYGRANTGELFF
15,TRBJ1-1,TRBV7-3,CASSSSRTAGTEAFF
15,TRBJ1-2,TRBV19,CASSETDRASYGYTF
14,TRBJ2-7,TRBV5-6,CASSSASATYEQYF
17,TRBJ2-7,TRBV28,CATLGAGNLRSAYEQYF
14,TRBJ1-5,TRBV10-2,CASASGLYNQPQHF
14,TRBJ2-1,TRBV5-5,CASSLEGQGASQFF
13,TRBJ1-4,TRBV7-8,CASSFATNEKLFF
14,TRBJ2-7,TRBV28,CASSSKGEGGEQYF
13,TRBJ1-2,TRBV20-1,CSARQPTGYGYTF